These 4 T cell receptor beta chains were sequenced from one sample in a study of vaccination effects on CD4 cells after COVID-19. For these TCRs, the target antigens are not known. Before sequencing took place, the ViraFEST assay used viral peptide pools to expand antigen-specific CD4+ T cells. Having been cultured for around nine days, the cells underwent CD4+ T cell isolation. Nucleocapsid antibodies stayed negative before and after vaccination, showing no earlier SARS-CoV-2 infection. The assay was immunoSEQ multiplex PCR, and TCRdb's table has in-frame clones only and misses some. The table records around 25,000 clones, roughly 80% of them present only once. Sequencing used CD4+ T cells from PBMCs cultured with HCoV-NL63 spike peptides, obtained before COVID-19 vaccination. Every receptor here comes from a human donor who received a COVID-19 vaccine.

The CDR3 DNA sequence: TGTGCCAGCAGCGTCGGGACTACCCCCACCTACGAGCAGTACTTC. Its translation is CASSVGTTPTYEQYF. The chain couples TRBV9 to TRBJ2-7; 7 nucleotides match TRBD2. The V and J ends lost 2 bases and 2 bases, in that order; junction bases with no gene match: 7. There are 15 residues in the CDR3. Germline values: CDR1 SGDLS, CDR2 YYNGEE.

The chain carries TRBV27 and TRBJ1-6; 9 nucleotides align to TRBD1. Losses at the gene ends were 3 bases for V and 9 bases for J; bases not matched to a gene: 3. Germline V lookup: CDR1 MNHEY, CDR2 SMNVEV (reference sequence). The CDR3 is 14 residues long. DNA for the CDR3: TGTGCCAGCAGTTTCGGGACAGGGACTTCACCCCTCCACTTT. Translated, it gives CASSFGTGTSPLHF.

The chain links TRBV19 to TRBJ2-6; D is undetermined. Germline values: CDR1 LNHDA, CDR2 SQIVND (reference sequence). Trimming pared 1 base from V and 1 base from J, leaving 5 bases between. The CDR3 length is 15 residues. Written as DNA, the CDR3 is TGTGCCAGTAGTATAGGTGTTTCTGGGGCCAACGTCCTGACTTTC. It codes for CASSIGVSGANVLTF.

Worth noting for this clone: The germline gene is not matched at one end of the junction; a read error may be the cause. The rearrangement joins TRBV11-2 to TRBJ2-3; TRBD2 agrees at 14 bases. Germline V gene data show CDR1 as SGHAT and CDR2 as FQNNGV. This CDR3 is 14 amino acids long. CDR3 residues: CASSLGTSGGHHFF. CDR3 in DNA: TGTGCCAGCAGCTTAGGGACTAGCGGGGGGCACCACTTTTTT.